The clone carrying this T cell receptor (beta chain) was recorded once. The antigen is unknown. The table came from immunoSEQ multiplex PCR; TCRdb's copy has only in-frame clones and leaves some out. The table shows approximately 980,000 clones, with over 75% occurring only once. The data are from a study of shared clonotypes between healthy human individuals. V shed 4 bases, J shed 3 bases, and the junction held 5 bases outside the gene matches. Germline CDR1 is MNHNY and CDR2 is SVGAGI (reference sequence). This CDR3 region has 15 residues. In the CD4+ fraction, cells were divided into CD45RA+ naive and CD45RA-negative memory subsets. Points from the study as a whole: Generation probabilities were higher for clonotypes shared across all four sorted-subset donors than for unshared ones.

The rearrangement links TRBV6-6 to TRBJ1-3; 8 nucleotides align to TRBD1. The receptor was isolated from a man aged 18 to 30 in good health. Sequences were obtained from memory CD4+ T cells sorted from blood. Subset in this sample: CD45RA-negative fraction. The CDR3 region has the DNA TGTGCCAGCAGTTCTCAGGGGGCAAGTGGAAACACCATATATTTT. This codes for CASSSQGASGNTIYF.